The subject of this entry is one T cell receptor beta chain. Assay: immunoSEQ multiplex PCR; the TCRdb copy retains only in-frame clones and omits some. The data contain about 60,000 clones, 90% to 97% of them seen just once; the ten biggest clones take up 2% to 2.5%. Germline CDR1 reads SEHNR; CDR2 reads FQNEAQ (reference sequence). The V gene lost 7 bases and the J gene lost 1 base, with 11 bases spanning the gap. There are 13 residues in the CDR3. The sample comes from a study of T cell changes during pregnancy in multiple sclerosis. The chain combines TRBV7-9 with TRBJ2-7, with no clear D. This specimen was CD8+ T cells from peripheral blood mononuclear cells, taken after pregnancy. This receptor was taken from a female donor with multiple sclerosis, enrolled in a pregnancy study. CDR3 nucleotides: TGTGCCAGCACCTCCCCGCGGTCCTACGAGCAGTACTTC. Protein sequence: CASTSPRSYEQYF.